This passage covers 3 T cell receptor beta chains from one sample sequenced in a study of beta chain features in type 1 diabetes. Sequencing targeted expressed TCRB transcripts, as all isolated RNA had been reverse transcribed. Here immunoSEQ multiplex PCR was the method, and the copy in TCRdb shows in-frame clones only, minus some. The data hold over 500,000 clones, with around 16% observed a single time. Material: naive CD4+ T cells from blood. Source of these receptors: a young man in good health.

DNA of the CDR3: TGTGCCAGCAGCAAAGGAGGGCATGAACCGGGACAGGGGATTGAAAAACTGTTTTTT. It yields the protein CASSKGGHEPGQGIEKLFF. The chain uses TRBV21-1 and TRBJ1-4; the DNA was not used to check the table's D call, TRBD1. TRBV21-1 is termed a pseudogene. The CDR3 covers 19 residues.

This clone showed up just once. The chain is built from TRBV7-3 and TRBJ1-2; the D is unclear. There are 13 residues in the CDR3. Trimming pared 5 bases from V and 3 bases from J, leaving 10 bases between. The V gene's germline CDR1 is SGHTA and CDR2 FQGTGA. CDR3: CASSPGPDYGYTF. CDR3 nucleotides: TGTGCCAGCAGCCCCGGGCCAGACTATGGCTACACCTTC.

This clone was observed a handful of times. The V and J genes are TRBV7-2 and TRBJ2-1; 12 bases are shared with TRBD1. The ends lost 6 bases at V and 8 bases at J; junction bases unmatched: 8. The length of the CDR3 is 15 residues. Germline lookup yields CDR1 SGHTA and CDR2 FQGNSA. The CDR3 loop is CASRIGTGGLYEQFF. CDR3 bases: TGTGCCAGCAGGATCGGGACAGGGGGCTTATATGAGCAGTTCTTC.